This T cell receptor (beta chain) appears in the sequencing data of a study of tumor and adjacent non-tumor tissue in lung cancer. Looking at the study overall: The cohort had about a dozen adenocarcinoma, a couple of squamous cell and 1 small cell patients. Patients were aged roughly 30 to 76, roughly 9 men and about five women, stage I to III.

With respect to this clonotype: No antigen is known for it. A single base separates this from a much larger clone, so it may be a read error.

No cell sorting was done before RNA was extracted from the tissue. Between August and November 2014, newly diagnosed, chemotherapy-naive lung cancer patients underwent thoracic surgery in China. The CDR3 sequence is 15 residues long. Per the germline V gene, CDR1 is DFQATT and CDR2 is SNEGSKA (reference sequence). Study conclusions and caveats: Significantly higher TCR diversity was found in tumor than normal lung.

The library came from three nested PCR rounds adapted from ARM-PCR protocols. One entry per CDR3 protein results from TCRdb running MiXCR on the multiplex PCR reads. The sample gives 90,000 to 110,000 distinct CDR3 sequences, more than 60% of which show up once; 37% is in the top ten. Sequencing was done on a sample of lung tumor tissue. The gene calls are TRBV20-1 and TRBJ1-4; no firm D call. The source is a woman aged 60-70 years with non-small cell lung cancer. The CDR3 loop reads CTARGEQILNEKLFF. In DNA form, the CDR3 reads TGCACTGCTAGAGGAGAACAGATCTTGAATGAAAAACTGTTTTTT.